This T cell receptor beta chain was recovered during a study of vaccination and CD4 T cells after COVID-19 (dated by TCRdb to between 2022 and 2023). Some background on the complete study: SARS-CoV-2 positivity had been established in the convalescent patients by nasal swab PCR, and mild disease was recorded in under ten of these patients and severe disease in one. The convalescent cohort included six males and four females, with two Hispanic individuals, seven Caucasians, two Asians and one multiracial person. Participants got two doses of the Pfizer-BioNTech BNT162b2 vaccine (n=8) or two doses of the Moderna mRNA-1273 vaccine (n=2). Post-COVID blood samples were collected from convalescent patients a median of roughly 100 days after diagnosis, with a range of roughly 35 to 180 days. The time from the second vaccine dose to post-vaccine blood sampling had a median of 72 days and ranged from roughly 13 to 241 days. Culture stimuli were overlapping spike peptide pools from SARS-CoV-2 and from the common cold coronaviruses HCoV-NL63, HCoV-OC43 and HCoV-229E. Control cultures used a CEFX viral epitope pool as positive control, an HIV-1 Nef peptide pool as negative control, or no peptide. The spike-specific CD4+ TCR repertoire was compared before and after mRNA vaccination in over nine COVID-19 convalescent patients and several infection-naive healthy vaccine recipients.

The library was obtained by PCR. DNA from cultured CD4+ T cells underwent TCR sequencing with the Oncomine TCR Beta short-read assay at the Johns Hopkins FTIC core. Genomic DNA was extracted from the cultured CD4+ T cells with the QIAamp micro DNA kit. Oncomine TCR Beta libraries from cultured CD4+ T cells were pooled with unique dual indexes and sequenced on an Illumina iSeq 100. The paper's processing steps were these. Non-productive sequences were filtered out, and CDR3s that did not start with C, did not end with F or W, or were shorter than 7 amino acids were discarded. The MANAFEST web application identified antigen-specific clonotypes by comparing peptide-stimulated wells against reference wells and other culture wells. An FDR below 0.05, an odds ratio above 5, and a productive frequency above 0.1% in at least two of three replicate wells were required for clones to be considered positive. A clonotype counted as cross-reactive if it showed significant expansion both in the SARS-CoV-2 spike wells and in at least one common cold coronavirus spike condition. CDR3 homology was assessed with Levenshtein distances (stringdist) and unrooted phylogenetic trees (ape) in R version 3.6.1. TCRdb itself trimmed the public reads at Q25 with fastp, ran MiXCR and retained productive beta chains. Identical CDR3 proteins give one entry, which carries the most common genes and DNA. The V and J calls follow TCRdb's processing rather than the paper's. In this sample the table shows about 18,000 distinct CDR3 sequences, about three quarters of which occur a single time. The ten largest clones capture about 16% of the sample.

The treatment or condition label on this specimen signifies: approximately 11-day PBMC culture with coronavirus spike peptide pools or control peptides (ViraFEST assay). The study used the ViraFEST assay, which expanded antigen-specific T cells with peptide pools and then identified expanded clonotypes by TCR sequencing. Positive SARS-CoV-2 PCR tests in the convalescent patients dated from March to December 2020, before Alpha, Beta and Delta variants emerged in the United States. About 2 million PBMCs per well were cultured in IMDM with approximately 5% human AB serum and around 10 IU/ml IL-2, plus 10 ug/ml peptide pools. Half of the culture medium was replaced with fresh IL-2-containing medium on days 3 and 7. Once the cells had been in culture for roughly 11 days, the EasySep CD4+ T cell isolation kit was used to isolate CD4+ T cells by negative selection. Ficoll-Paque Plus gradient centrifugation was used to isolate PBMCs from whole blood, and the isolated PBMCs were then either used fresh or cryopreserved at -140C. Each culture condition was generally run in triplicate wells.

Study-wide findings and limitations: Of the vaccine-specific clones in convalescent patients, 304 of 307, or nearly all, reacted only to SARS-CoV-2 spike and did not cross-react with common cold coronaviruses. Among convalescent patients, a median 86.3% of the SARS-CoV-2-reactive clones seen after vaccination appeared only after vaccination, which suggests priming specific to the vaccine. The study included relatively few convalescent patients and did not analyze early timepoints after natural infection. The median number of SARS-CoV-2-reactive clonotypes rose from roughly 20 after infection to 30 to 45 after vaccination, but the change was not significant.

Spanning cysteine to phenylalanine, the CDR3 consists of 17 amino acids. Only the CDR3 DNA stays, 51 bases, in frame from base 1. V lost 5 bases and J lost 5 bases, and the count of bases not matched to a germline gene is 7. From a lookup of the germline V gene, CDR1 and CDR2 are SGHNT and YENEEA. Notes on this clonotype: Its antigen specificity is not known. The sample holds no much larger clone one base away, and base qualities are not on file.

Here the chain combines TRBV11-3 and TRBJ2-2; 14 of the junction bases match TRBD2. The receptor comes from a human donor who had recovered from COVID-19. The sequenced material came from CD4+ T cells from blood, cultured in vitro. The CDR3 region reads CASSAPRLAGGTGELFF. The DNA sequence follows: TGTGCCAGCAGCGCCCCCCGACTAGCGGGGGGGACCGGGGAGCTGTTTTTT.